This entry features one T cell receptor beta chain sequence. Produced via immunoSEQ multiplex PCR; TCRdb's table is partial and in-frame only. The data show some 300,000 clones, about nine tenths seen once. This sample is drawn from a study of blood T cell repertoires in COVID-19. Overall study context: T cells, B-cell-depleted T cells, or PBMCs provided the cDNA or gDNA that served as material.

The CDR3 runs 13 residues. V lost 1 base to trimming and J lost 3 bases, with 4 bases between them. Germline loops: CDR1 SGHTA, CDR2 FQGNSA. Recruits, aged about 18 to 89 years, lived in 20 to 30 US areas. Cohort 3 recovery required two negative PCRs, clearance, or symptom resolution. The source material was PBMCs or T cells enriched from blood (not recorded which). This chain connects TRBV7-2 to TRBJ1-5; D remains unclear. The sequence was obtained from a young man who had recovered from COVID-19. The CDR3 coding sequence is TGTGCCAGCAGCTTAGTCTACAATCAGCCCCAGCATTTT. Translating gives CASSLVYNQPQHF. Using reference TRBV7-2 and TRBJ1-5 for the parts outside the CDR3, the full variable domain is GAGVSQSPSNKVTEKGKDVELRCDPISGHTALYWYRQSLGQGLEFLIYFQGNSAPDKSGLPSDRFSAERTGGSVSTLTIQRTQQEDSAVYLCASSLVYNQPQHFGDGTRLSIL.